The 28 T cell receptor beta chains reported below all come from one sample, sequenced in a study of cytomegalovirus exposure and HLA in healthy donors. The PCR used 60 Vbeta and 13 Jbeta primers. The method was immunoSEQ multiplex PCR; TCRdb's version includes in-frame clones alone and lacks a portion of them. The top ten hold roughly 4.2% of the sample, which has roughly 110,000 clones, about 68% seen once. Specimen: PBMCs. These receptors were taken from a woman in her thirties or forties in good health and CMV-seropositive.

The chain links TRBV7-8 to TRBJ1-1; 8 nucleotides align to TRBD1. With V trimmed by 5 bases and J by 5 bases, 10 bases remained unmatched. This CDR3 contains 15 residues. Germline V gene lookup returns CDR1 SGHVS and CDR2 FQNEAQ. CDR3 amino acids: CASSIQTGALTEAFF. The DNA for the CDR3 is TGTGCCAGCAGCATACAGACAGGGGCGCTTACTGAAGCTTTCTTT.

V gene TRBV10-3 combines with J gene TRBJ2-3, with 7 nucleotides matching TRBD1. The CDR3 has 17 amino acids. The V gene's germline CDR1 is ENHRY and CDR2 SYGVKD. V lost 2 bases, J lost 0 bases, and 8 bases stayed unmatched. The CDR3 loop is CAISEPGTASSTDTQYF. CDR3 nucleotides: TGTGCCATCAGTGAGCCCGGGACAGCTTCTAGCACAGATACGCAGTATTTT.

This clone was picked up a small number of times. V usage is TRBV2 and J usage is TRBJ1-2; D may be TRBD1 (5 bases). CDR1 and CDR2 (germline): SNHLY, FYNNEI. V dropped 6 bases and J dropped 6 bases, with 14 bases sitting between them. This CDR3 region has 13 residues. The CDR3 DNA reads TGTGCCAGCAGCCCCCTGGGGGGGGATGGCTACACCTTC. Its translation is CASSPLGGDGYTF.

The chain employs TRBV23-1 and TRBJ2-1, with 12 bases matching TRBD1. TRBV23-1 carries the ORF label, with uncertain function. The CDR3 spans 14 residues. The V and J ends lost 9 bases and 7 bases, in that order; junction bases with no gene match: 7. The DNA for the CDR3 is TGCGCCAGGTGGGGACAGGGGGCATATAATGAGCAGTTCTTC. Its protein product is CARWGQGAYNEQFF.

V is TRBV11-2 and J is TRBJ2-5; 7 bases line up with TRBD2. The V and J ends lost 0 bases and 2 bases, in that order; junction bases with no gene match: 9. The V gene's germline CDR1 is SGHAT and CDR2 FQNNGV. The CDR3 totals 17 residues. The CDR3 is CASSLDGGWGGQETQYF. The DNA of the CDR3 is TGTGCCAGCAGCTTAGATGGGGGTTGGGGGGGGCAAGAGACCCAGTACTTC.

The chain joins TRBV5-1 to TRBJ1-1; 8 nucleotides match TRBD1. V was pared by 7 bases and J by 0 bases, with 5 bases of the junction left unmatched. Germline CDR1 is SGHRS and CDR2 is YFSETQ. This CDR3 comprises 14 residues. CDR3 nucleotide sequence: TGCGCCAGCGGACAGGGCGGGATGAACACTGAAGCTTTCTTT. This encodes CASGQGGMNTEAFF.

This clone was observed a few times. The chain couples TRBV27 to TRBJ1-2, with a possible D match to TRBD1 (6 bases). This CDR3 contains 16 residues. Germline CDR1 is MNHEY and CDR2 is SMNVEV (reference sequence). V was pared by 5 bases and J by 4 bases, with 20 bases between. The CDR3: CASSPAGGVAGYGYTF. CDR3 DNA: TGTGCCAGCAGTCCCGCGGGGGGCGTGGCCGGCTATGGCTACACCTTC.

The chain carries TRBV4-1 and TRBJ2-2; D is ambiguous. This CDR3 has 13 residues. Trimming shortened V by 0 bases and J by 5 bases, and 4 bases separated the two germline ends. Germline assignment: CDR1 MGHRA and CDR2 YSYEKL. The CDR3 loop is CASSQDMTGELFF. The CDR3 DNA follows: TGCGCCAGCAGCCAAGACATGACCGGGGAGCTGTTTTTT.

This chain links TRBV4-2 with TRBJ2-5; a weak D match, TRBD1 (7 bases). Germline-derived CDR1 and CDR2 are LGHNA and YNFKEQ. CDR3 length equals 16 residues. Trimming took off 0 bases at V and 3 bases at J, with 14 bases between the two ends. The DNA for the CDR3 is TGTGCCAGCAGCCAAGAGGAGGGACAGCTTAAAGAGACCCAGTACTTC. Protein product: CASSQEEGQLKETQYF.

This sequence joins TRBV2 and TRBJ1-3; D possibly corresponds to TRBD1 (6 bases). CDR1 is SNHLY, CDR2 FYNNEI, per germline. The CDR3 loop spans 12 amino acids. V lost 5 bases to trimming and J lost 16 bases, with 18 bases between them. CDR3 protein: CASSPQGALHYF. The CDR3 DNA sequence: TGTGCCAGCAGTCCACAGGGAGCCCTCCACTATTTT. Full variable domain (rest looked up from reference TRBV2 and TRBJ1-3): EPEVTQTPSHQVTQMGQEVILRCVPISNHLYFYWYRQILGQKVEFLVSFYNNEISEKSEIFDDQFSVERPDGSNFTLKIRSTKLEDSAMYFCASSPQGALHYFGEGSWLTVV.

The J gene is TRBJ2-1, the V gene TRBV11-3; tentatively, D is TRBD2 (6 bases). Deletions cut 0 bases from V and 3 bases from J, with 6 bases between. The CDR3 sequence is 14 residues long. Germline V gene data show CDR1 as SGHNT and CDR2 as YENEEA. CDR3 nucleotides: TGTGCCAGCAGCTTAGAGGGGGGCTACAATGAGCAGTTCTTC. Translated: CASSLEGGYNEQFF.

To note about this clone: The same CDR3 arises from other DNA sequences in this sample as well. The V and J genes are TRBV5-1 and TRBJ2-1, with 7 bases lining up with TRBD2. The germline gives CDR1 SGHRS, CDR2 YFSETQ. The CDR3 has 15 amino acids. The J segment lost 3 bases and the V segment lost 0 bases, leaving 3 bases of the junction unmatched. The CDR3 nucleotides are TGCGCCAGCAGCTTGGCTGGGAGGGGCTACAATGAGCAGTTCTTC. Translating it yields CASSLAGRGYNEQFF.

This chain joins TRBV7-2 and TRBJ1-5; D gene unclear. Germline loops: CDR1 SGHTA, CDR2 FQGNSA. The CDR3 covers 13 residues. V lost 1 base, J lost 7 bases, and 8 bases lay in between. In DNA, the CDR3 is TGTGCCAGCAGCTTAGAGAAAGCACAGCCCCAGCATTTT. Translation: CASSLEKAQPQHF.

The CDR3 region is CASSHPAASGSIVNEQFF. CDR3 bases: TGCGCCAGCAGCCACCCAGCGGCTAGCGGCTCTATCGTCAATGAGCAGTTCTTC. The chain has TRBV4-1 and TRBJ2-1; TRBD2 aligns across 7 bases. The V segment lost 3 bases and the J segment 6 bases; nucleotides outside the gene matches: 17. The germline gives CDR1 MGHRA, CDR2 YSYEKL. The CDR3 is 18 amino acids.

V usage is TRBV5-1 and J usage is TRBJ2-1; 9 bases agree with TRBD1. V lost 0 bases to trimming and J lost 4 bases; unmatched junction nucleotides: 5. Germline assignment: CDR1 SGHRS and CDR2 YFSETQ. The CDR3 is made up of 16 amino acids. CDR3 sequence (DNA): TGCGCCAGCAGCTTGGTCTCAGGGACAGGGTACAATGAGCAGTTCTTC. Protein: CASSLVSGTGYNEQFF.

The chain uses TRBV15 and TRBJ2-7, with TRBD2 matching 7 bases. With V trimmed by 3 bases and J by 2 bases, 7 bases remained unmatched. CDR1 LNHNV and CDR2 YYDKDF come from the germline V gene (reference sequence). CDR3 size: 15 residues. The CDR3 sequence is CATSRGKSGAYEQYF. CDR3 coding DNA: TGTGCCACCAGCAGGGGGAAAAGCGGGGCCTACGAGCAGTACTTC. Together with reference TRBV15 and TRBJ2-7, the CDR3 gives the full variable domain: DAMVIQNPRYQVTQFGKPVTLSCSQTLNHNVMYWYQQKSSQAPKLLFHYYDKDFNNEADTPDNFQSRRPNTSFCFLDIRSPGLGDTAMYLCATSRGKSGAYEQYFGPGTRLTVT.

The chain joins TRBV9 to TRBJ1-2; the D gene is possibly TRBD1 (5 bases). The V gene's germline CDR1 is SGDLS and CDR2 YYNGEE. The CDR3 is 14 amino acids. Trimming removed 3 bases from V and 7 bases from J, with 16 bases in between. CDR3 residues: CASSERLEGRGYTF. Here the CDR3 DNA reads TGTGCCAGCAGCGAGCGCCTGGAGGGACGTGGCTACACCTTC.

The gene calls are TRBV21-1 and TRBJ1-6; TRBD1, the table's D call, was not compared with the DNA. TRBV21-1 is flagged as a pseudogene. The CDR3 has 19 amino acids. The CDR3 here is CASSLKTDRAHEAGSPLHF. The CDR3 DNA sequence: TGTGCCAGCAGCCTCAAAACGGACAGGGCACACGAGGCCGGGTCACCCCTCCACTTT.

The chain carries TRBV5-8 and TRBJ2-2; 7 bases map to TRBD1. Looked up from germline, CDR1 is SGHTS and CDR2 is YDEGEE. After removal of 5 bases from V and 4 bases from J, the junction contained 8 bases not matched to a gene. The CDR3 has 15 residues. The CDR3 region is CASSFHRGFTGELFF. The CDR3 nucleotides read TGTGCCAGCAGTTTTCACAGGGGTTTCACCGGGGAGCTGTTTTTT. The full variable domain, its missing parts supplied by reference TRBV5-8 and TRBJ2-2, is EAGVTQSPTHLIKTRGQQATLRCSPISGHTSVYWYQQALGLGLQFLLWYDEGEERNRGNFPPRFSGRQFPNYSSELNVNALELEDSALYLCASSFHRGFTGELFFGEGSRLTVL.

This rearrangement joins TRBV21-1 to TRBJ2-7; the table's D call TRBD2 went unverified against the DNA. TRBV21-1 is a recognized pseudogene. The CDR3 totals 14 residues. The CDR3 region has the DNA TGTGCCAGCAGCAAAAAGGAGGGAGGCTACGAGCAGTACTTC. Its translation is CASSKKEGGYEQYF.

The CDR3 nucleotides read TGTGCCAGCAGCCCAACCGGAGGAAGCTACGAGCAGTACTTC. Its protein is CASSPTGGSYEQYF. The J gene is TRBJ2-7, the V gene TRBV7-8, with D possibly matching TRBD2 (5 bases). CDR1 is SGHVS, CDR2 FQNEAQ, per germline. Deletions cut 5 bases from V and 3 bases from J, with 14 bases between. This CDR3 region has 14 residues.

The chain combines TRBV7-2 with TRBJ1-5; no definite D call. CDR3 length: 13 residues. The V end lost 4 bases, the J end lost 2 bases, and 6 bases lay between the germline ends. The V gene's germline CDR1 is SGHTA and CDR2 FQGNSA. In DNA, the CDR3 is TGTGCCAGCAGCTCAGGCCGCAATCAGCCCCAGCATTTT. Translated, it gives CASSSGRNQPQHF.

This clone was detected only once. The chain employs TRBV6-5 and TRBJ1-2; TRBD1 might be the D (5 bases). Trimming stripped 5 bases from V and 8 bases from J, with 18 bases between. Germline-derived CDR1 and CDR2 are MNHEY and SVGAGI. The CDR3 runs to 14 residues. CDR3: CASSSLGGAWGYTF. The CDR3, as DNA: TGTGCCAGCAGTAGCCTCGGGGGAGCCTGGGGCTACACCTTC.

This chain uses TRBV7-2 with TRBJ2-7, with a tentative D call TRBD1 (6 bases). The CDR3 extends over 14 amino acids. V was clipped by 1 base and J by 4 bases, with 11 bases between them. Germline CDR1 and CDR2: SGHTA and FQGNSA. The CDR3 DNA sequence: TGTGCCAGCAGCTTAGACGGACAGCATTACGAGCAGTACTTC. It codes for CASSLDGQHYEQYF.

This clone was counted a few times. The rearrangement uses TRBV4-1 and TRBJ1-1, with no clear D. Trimming left V 2 bases short and J 7 bases short, with 17 bases between. The CDR3 consists of 15 residues. Germline V CDR1 and CDR2: MGHRA, YSYEKL. DNA for the CDR3: TGCGCCAGCAGCCAAAAGGTGGCAGGCACAAGTGAAGCTTTCTTT. Translation gives CASSQKVAGTSEAFF.

V gene TRBV30 combines with J gene TRBJ1-5; TRBD1 aligns across 7 bases. J gave up 3 bases and V 5 bases, and 4 bases lay outside the gene matches. CDR1 is GTSNPN and CDR2 is SVGIG in the germline V gene (reference sequence). This CDR3 is built from 13 residues. CDR3 bases: TGTGCCTGGGAGACAGGGTTCAATCAGCCCCAGCATTTT. It is translated as CAWETGFNQPQHF.

This clone was recorded once. The chain employs TRBV30 and TRBJ1-4, with D possibly matching TRBD1 (6 bases). This CDR3 has 15 residues. Germline V gene lookup returns CDR1 GTSNPN and CDR2 SVGIG (reference sequence). V lost 5 bases to trimming and J lost 3 bases, with 16 bases between them. CDR3 in amino acids: CAWARQVFSNEKLFF. As DNA, the CDR3 is TGTGCCTGGGCCCGACAGGTCTTTTCTAATGAAAAACTGTTTTTT.

This chain connects TRBV18 to TRBJ1-4, with D tentatively TRBD1 (5 bases). Per germline, CDR1 KGHSH and CDR2 LQKENI. V lost 3 bases to trimming and J lost 4 bases, with 9 bases between them. The length of the CDR3 is 14 residues. For the CDR3, the DNA is TGTGCCAGCTCACCGGGGCAGGTTAATGAAAAACTGTTTTTT. It specifies CASSPGQVNEKLFF.